One sample yielded the 27 T cell receptor beta chains listed below, sequenced in a study of technical replicates of blood from several donors. Some clones are missing from TCRdb's copy, which holds only in-frame ones; the method was immunoSEQ multiplex PCR. This table has about 56,000 clones, around 95% appearing once. Sequencing input: PBMCs. The source of these receptors is a human donor in good health. Some clones in this sample may be carry-over from other donors' samples.

The chain joins TRBV5-6 to TRBJ2-7; D gene uncertain. This CDR3 has 12 amino acids. The germline V gene has CDR1 SGHDT and CDR2 YYEEEE. Trimming took off 4 bases at V and 0 bases at J, with 5 bases between the two ends. CDR3 loop: CASSLLSYEQYF. CDR3 DNA sequence: TGTGCCAGCAGCCTTCTCTCCTACGAGCAGTACTTC.

This sequence joins TRBV11-2 and TRBJ1-2, with D tentatively TRBD1 (6 bases). Trimming pared 5 bases from V and 4 bases from J, leaving 14 bases between. From germline, CDR1 is SGHAT and CDR2 FQNNGV. This CDR3 has 14 amino acids. CDR3 residues: CASSPSGQSYGYTF. The CDR3 coding sequence is TGTGCCAGCAGCCCATCGGGACAAAGCTATGGCTACACCTTC. Combining the CDR3 with reference TRBV11-2 and TRBJ1-2 gives the whole variable domain EAGVAQSPRYKIIEKRQSVAFWCNPISGHATLYWYQQILGQGPKLLIQFQNNGVVDDSQLPKDRFSAERLKGVDSTLKIQPAKLEDSAVYLCASSPSGQSYGYTFGSGTRLTVV.

In this sample, this clone turned up a few times. The rearrangement links TRBV7-3 to TRBJ1-6, with D perhaps matching TRBD1 (5 bases). This CDR3 has 15 amino acids. V was trimmed by 4 bases and J by 9 bases, leaving 16 bases between them. Germline CDR1 SGHTA, CDR2 FQGTGA. The CDR3 is CASSSAAGLRSPLHF. The CDR3 nucleotides are TGTGCCAGCAGCTCGGCGGCAGGGCTCCGTTCACCCCTCCACTTT.

This sequence joins TRBV5-4 and TRBJ2-5; 7 nucleotides match TRBD2. CDR3 length equals 16 residues. Germline lookup yields CDR1 SGHNT and CDR2 YYREEE (reference sequence). V trimming: 4 bases; J trimming: 2 bases; junction bases outside the gene matches: 11. As DNA, the CDR3 is TGTGCCAGCAGCCTTTGGACTAGGCGGGAGCAAGAGACCCAGTACTTC. This encodes CASSLWTRREQETQYF.

V usage is TRBV5-1 and J usage is TRBJ2-3, with D perhaps matching TRBD2 (6 bases). This CDR3 comprises 14 residues. Germline V lookup: CDR1 SGHRS, CDR2 YFSETQ. V lost 2 bases and J 1 base, leaving 8 bases between the germline ends. DNA for the CDR3: TGCGCCAGCAGCTTTGGGGAGGGCACAGATACGCAGTATTTT. It encodes CASSFGEGTDTQYF.

V and J are TRBV5-4 and TRBJ2-3; 7 bases fit TRBD2. CDR3 length: 16 residues. V lost 1 base to trimming and J lost 2 bases; unmatched junction nucleotides: 7. Germline CDR1 reads SGHNT; CDR2 reads YYREEE (reference sequence). This CDR3 reads CASSLQAGTLTDTQYF. The CDR3 coding sequence is TGTGCCAGCAGCTTGCAAGCGGGGACCCTCACAGATACGCAGTATTTT.

This clone was detected once. The chain employs TRBV2 and TRBJ1-1; TRBD1 agrees at 8 bases. The trim removed 0 bases at V and 4 bases at J, leaving 7 bases unmatched. The CDR3 consists of 16 residues. Per germline, CDR1 SNHLY and CDR2 FYNNEI. The CDR3 DNA is TGTGCCAGCAGTGAAGCGCCGGGACAGGTTATCACTGAAGCTTTCTTT. Its protein product is CASSEAPGQVITEAFF.

The chain joins TRBV5-1 to TRBJ1-2, with D hard to call. Germline loops: CDR1 SGHRS, CDR2 YFSETQ. The CDR3 is 13 amino acids. V was shortened by 3 bases and J by 6 bases, with 12 bases between the two germline ends. The CDR3 loop reads CASSSAAGDGYTF. For the CDR3, the DNA is TGCGCCAGCAGCTCCGCCGCGGGTGATGGCTACACCTTC.

This clone was detected only a few times. The chain is built from TRBV5-6 and TRBJ1-6; D might be TRBD1 (5 bases). CDR1 and CDR2 (germline): SGHDT, YYEEEE. The germline V and J ends were trimmed by 3 bases and 7 bases, with 8 bases remaining between them. The CDR3 totals 13 residues. DNA of the CDR3: TGTGCCAGCAGCTGGGGGGTAAATTCACCCCTCCACTTT. Its translation is CASSWGVNSPLHF.

The rearrangement joins TRBV4-3 to TRBJ1-2; 7 bases match TRBD1. The CDR3 loop spans 16 amino acids. The germline V gene has CDR1 LGHNA and CDR2 YSLEER. Trimming at V came to 0 bases and at J to 4 bases, leaving 8 bases not matched to a gene. In DNA form, the CDR3 reads TGCGCCAGCAGCCAAGATCTCGGGACAGACATCTATGGCTACACCTTC. As protein: CASSQDLGTDIYGYTF.

The V gene is TRBV4-1, the J gene TRBJ2-7; TRBD2 matches 10 bases. After removal of 6 bases from V and 2 bases from J, the junction contained 7 bases not matched to a gene. Germline CDR1 reads MGHRA; CDR2 reads YSYEKL. The length of the CDR3 is 15 residues. CDR3 coding DNA: TGCGCCAGCAGGAAAGCTAGCGGGGGAACCTACGAGCAGTACTTC. This codes for CASRKASGGTYEQYF.

The chain links TRBV7-2 to TRBJ2-1; 10 nucleotides line up with TRBD2. CDR3 size: 15 residues. CDR1 is SGHTA, CDR2 FQGNSA, per germline. Trimming removed 1 base from V and 10 bases from J; junction bases left unmatched: 7. DNA of the CDR3: TGTGCCAGCAGCTTAGAACTAGCGGGATCTGAGGAGCAGTTCTTC. It translates to CASSLELAGSEEQFF.

This chain links TRBV7-8 with TRBJ2-2, with 14 bases identical to TRBD2. The CDR3 is 17 residues long. The germline CDR1 and CDR2 sequences are SGHVS and FQNEAQ. V was clipped by 7 bases and J by 0 bases; unmatched bases: 4. The CDR3 loop is CASKLGLAGANTGELFF. CDR3 coding DNA: TGTGCCAGCAAACTGGGACTAGCGGGAGCGAACACCGGGGAGCTGTTTTTT.

J is TRBJ2-4 and V is TRBV19; D gene uncertain. The CDR3 is 15 residues long. Trimming removed 2 bases from V and 1 base from J, with 9 bases in between. The germline gives CDR1 LNHDA, CDR2 SQIVND (reference sequence). The CDR3 loop reads CASSITELAKNIQYF. The CDR3 nucleotides are TGTGCCAGTAGTATAACAGAACTGGCCAAAAACATTCAGTACTTC.

V usage is TRBV5-1 and J usage is TRBJ2-3; 10 bases are shared with TRBD2. The ends lost 4 bases at V and 6 bases at J; junction bases unmatched: 8. Germline CDR1 SGHRS, CDR2 YFSETQ. The CDR3 has 15 amino acids. CDR3 in amino acids: CASSLPSGSWDTQYF. The CDR3, as DNA: TGCGCCAGCAGCCTACCTAGCGGGAGTTGGGATACGCAGTATTTT.

The chain couples TRBV7-6 to TRBJ2-3, with TRBD1 identical over 7 bases. V trimming: 5 bases; J trimming: 2 bases; junction bases outside the gene matches: 4. CDR1 is SGHVS and CDR2 is FNYEAQ in the germline V gene. The CDR3 runs to 14 residues. CDR3 sequence: CASSPGTATDTQYF. As DNA, the CDR3 is TGTGCCAGCAGCCCCGGGACAGCCACAGATACGCAGTATTTT. Drawing the rest from reference TRBV7-6 and TRBJ2-3, the complete variable domain is GAGVSQSPRYKVTKRGQDVALRCDPISGHVSLYWYRQALGQGPEFLTYFNYEAQQDKSGLPNDRFSAERPEGSISTLTIQRTEQRDSAMYRCASSPGTATDTQYFGPGTRLTVL.

V is TRBV9 and J is TRBJ2-3; TRBD2 matches at 10 bases. The CDR3 sequence is 14 residues long. Trimming at V came to 3 bases and at J to 5 bases, leaving 3 bases not matched to a gene. Looked up from germline, CDR1 is SGDLS and CDR2 is YYNGEE. The CDR3: CASSDSGGRDTQYF. The DNA for the CDR3 is TGTGCCAGCAGCGATAGCGGGGGGCGAGATACGCAGTATTTT.

The rearrangement links TRBV4-1 to TRBJ1-6; no reliable D call. Between the trimmed V and J ends, which lost 2 bases and 4 bases, there was a span of 15 bases. Germline values: CDR1 MGHRA, CDR2 YSYEKL. The CDR3 spans 17 residues. CDR3 nucleotide sequence: TGCGCCAGCAGCCAATCGTTTGGAGGCGAATATAATTCACCCCTCCACTTT. It is translated as CASSQSFGGEYNSPLHF.

The V gene is TRBV6-5, the J gene TRBJ1-2; no reliable D call. This CDR3 is 15 amino acids long. Germline values: CDR1 MNHEY, CDR2 SVGAGI. Trimming cost V 3 bases and J 4 bases, with 15 bases left between them. CDR3 residues: CASSYGVEGGYGYTF. CDR3 nucleotides: TGTGCCAGCAGTTATGGGGTTGAGGGAGGCTATGGCTACACCTTC.

This clone was found once. The chain couples TRBV5-1 to TRBJ2-1; 8 nucleotides line up with TRBD1. The CDR3 is made up of 15 amino acids. Germline V lookup: CDR1 SGHRS, CDR2 YFSETQ. J was trimmed by 7 bases and V by 4 bases; bases with no gene match: 10. The CDR3 is CASSEQTGVINEQFF. The CDR3 nucleotides are TGCGCCAGCAGCGAGCAGACAGGGGTCATTAATGAGCAGTTCTTC.

The rearrangement uses TRBV6-1 and TRBJ2-7, with 7 bases lining up with TRBD1. CDR3 length equals 15 residues. Germline assignment: CDR1 MNHNS and CDR2 SASEGT. V gave up 6 bases and J gave up 0 bases; unmatched junction bases: 8. The CDR3 nucleotides are TGTGCCAGCAGCGGAAGGGCAGGGGGCTCCTACGAGCAGTACTTC. Translation: CASSGRAGGSYEQYF.

V is TRBV4-3 and J is TRBJ2-7; 9 bases match TRBD2. CDR1 LGHNA and CDR2 YSLEER come from the germline V gene. V dropped 1 base and J dropped 5; count of bases not matched to a gene: 6. This CDR3 contains 15 residues. CDR3 nucleotides: TGCGCCAGCAGCCAAGTTTCAGGACTAGCGCACGAGCAGTACTTC. Amino acid sequence: CASSQVSGLAHEQYF.

V and J are TRBV13 and TRBJ1-2; D perhaps matches TRBD1 (5 bases). Trimming cost V 4 bases and J 3 bases, with 12 bases left between them. CDR3 length: 14 residues. Germline V CDR1 and CDR2: PRHDT, FYEKMQ (reference sequence). CDR3 coding DNA: TGTGCCAGCAGCTCCCAGGACAACTACTATGGCTACACCTTC. This translates into CASSSQDNYYGYTF.

This chain connects TRBV4-1 to TRBJ1-4; the D is unclear. This CDR3 comprises 15 residues. CDR1 MGHRA and CDR2 YSYEKL come from the germline V gene. Trimming left V 0 bases short and J 4 bases short, with 9 bases between. The CDR3 loop is CASSQEGRNNEKLFF. For the CDR3, the DNA is TGCGCCAGCAGCCAAGAGGGCAGAAATAATGAAAAACTGTTTTTT.

The CDR3 DNA follows: TGCAGCATTTTAGCGGGGGTGTCCTACAATGAGCAGTTCTTC. Translated, it gives CSILAGVSYNEQFF. The chain employs TRBV29-1 and TRBJ2-1, with 9 bases matching TRBD2. After removal of 8 bases from V and 1 base from J, the junction contained 6 bases not matched to a gene. The germline V gene encodes CDR1 SQVTM and CDR2 ANQGSEA. The CDR3 has 14 amino acids.

This CDR3 is CSVVRGIDEQYF. Here the CDR3 DNA reads TGCAGCGTTGTCAGGGGCATCGACGAGCAGTACTTC. The V call is TRBV29-1, the J call TRBJ2-7; D is perhaps TRBD1 (6 bases). V was shortened by 4 bases and J by 5 bases, with 12 bases between the two germline ends. Looked up from germline, CDR1 is SQVTM and CDR2 is ANQGSEA. CDR3 size: 12 residues.

The V gene is TRBV28, the J gene TRBJ2-3; D is possibly TRBD1 (6 bases). V lost 5 bases and J lost 2, with 14 bases in between. In germline, CDR1 is MDHEN, CDR2 SYDVKM. The CDR3 contains 15 residues. The CDR3 nucleotides are TGTGCCAGCAGTATAAAGGACAGAAACACAGATACGCAGTATTTT. Translated: CASSIKDRNTDTQYF.